The entry that follows covers one T cell receptor beta chain sequence. The antigen is not known. Germline values: CDR1 SNHLY, CDR2 FYNNEI. Deletions cut 8 bases from V and 5 bases from J, with 6 bases between. The CDR3 extends over 10 amino acids. The data belong to a study of cytomegalovirus exposure and HLA in healthy donors. Whole-study findings and limits: The classifier reportedly diagnosed cytomegalovirus status with high sensitivity and specificity.

The protocol was immunoSEQ multiplex PCR, while the TCRdb copy is restricted to in-frame clones and leaves out a portion. The sample lists some 98,000 clones, 70% to 90% seen once, with roughly 3.7% in the top ten. The sequence came from a woman younger than 45 in good health and CMV-seronegative. Material: PBMCs. The chain uses TRBV2 and TRBJ2-5; tentatively, D is TRBD2 (5 bases). CDR3 DNA sequence: TGTGCCAGCGGCGGGGAGACCCAGTACTTC. Translated: CASGGETQYF.